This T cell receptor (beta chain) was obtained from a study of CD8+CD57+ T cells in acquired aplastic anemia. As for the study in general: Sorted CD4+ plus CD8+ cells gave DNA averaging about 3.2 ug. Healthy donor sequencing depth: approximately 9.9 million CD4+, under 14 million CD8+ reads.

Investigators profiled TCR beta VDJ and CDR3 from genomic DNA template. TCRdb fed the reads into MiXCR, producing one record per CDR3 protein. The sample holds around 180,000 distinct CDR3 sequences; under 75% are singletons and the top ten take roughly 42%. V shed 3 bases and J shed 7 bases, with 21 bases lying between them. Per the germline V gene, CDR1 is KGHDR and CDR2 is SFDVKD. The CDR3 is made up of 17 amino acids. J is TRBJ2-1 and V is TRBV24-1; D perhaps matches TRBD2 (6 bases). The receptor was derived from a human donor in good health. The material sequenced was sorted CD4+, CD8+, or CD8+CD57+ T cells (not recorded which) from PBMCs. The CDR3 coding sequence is TGTGCCACCAGTGATCAGGCCGGGACTCCAAAGGGAAATGAGCAGTTCTTC. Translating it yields CATSDQAGTPKGNEQFF.